This T cell receptor beta chain is from a study of PD-1 blockade in classical Hodgkin lymphoma. Study in general: With a 2-week interval, patients received intravenous nivolumab at 3 mg/kg.

Indicated time point: cycle 4 day 1 (C4D1), after more than five weeks of nivolumab. No patient escaped relapse after autologous stem cell transplantation, and brentuximab vedotin exposure varied. CD4+ T cells were purified from thawed PBMCs by negative selection. Method: immunoSEQ multiplex PCR; TCRdb's copy keeps in-frame clones and lacks some. The data contain about 21,000 clones, 65% to 80% of them singletons. With respect to this clone: What it recognizes is unknown.

Notes on the study in general: Patients starting nivolumab under 1 year after ASCT were excluded. Relapsed/refractory patients reportedly had the lowest baseline TCR diversity, below newly diagnosed patients, who were below healthy donors. Significant TCR diversity gains by C4D1 occurred in CD4+ but not CD8+ cells.

V shed 0 bases and J shed 3 bases, with 11 bases lying between them. The CDR3 totals 15 residues. The germline CDR1 and CDR2 sequences are MNHNY and SVGAGI (reference sequence). The chain employs TRBV6-6 and TRBJ1-1; unclear D gene. The sample was CD4+ T cells from blood, taken before the fourth cycle of nivolumab. The TCR comes from a human donor with classical Hodgkin lymphoma. The CDR3 loop is CASSYSHLDYTEAFF. The DNA of the CDR3 is TGTGCCAGCAGTTACTCTCACCTCGACTACACTGAAGCTTTCTTT.